The rows below give T cell receptor beta chains drawn from one sample of a study of shared clonotypes between healthy human individuals. Clones were sequenced by immunoSEQ multiplex PCR, and TCRdb holds only the in-frame ones, with some missing. The sample lists 2,500,000 or so clones; 85% to 95% were seen once. The sequenced sample consisted of naive CD4+ T cells sorted from blood. These receptors were obtained from a man aged 18 to 30 in good health. CDR3s include the opening cysteine and the closing phenylalanine or tryptophan. The D gene is left open where the match is weak. Some rows have no size entry. The others give once, few or many, or a class for an expanded clone.

>TRBJ1-1|TRBV5-5|-|-
TGTGCCAGCTGCGTTCGGTCTTTTGGAACTGAAGCTTTCTTT
CASCVRSFGTEAFF
>TRBJ2-7|TRBV5-1|-|TRBD1
TGCGCCAGCAGCTTGGCCGTGGGACAGGGCTCCTACGAGCAGTACTTC
CASSLAVGQGSYEQYF
>TRBJ2-2|TRBV5-4|-|-
TGTGCCAGCAGCTTGTCCGGGGAGCTGTTTTTT
CASSLSGELFF
>TRBJ1-4|TRBV6-6|-|-
TGTGCCAGCGAATTGGCGGCTAATGAAAAACTGTTTTTT
CASELAANEKLFF
>TRBJ1-1|TRBV19|-|-
TGTGCCAGTAGGTCTCAGGGGTCCTACACTGAAGCTTTCTTT
CASRSQGSYTEAFF
>TRBJ1-2|TRBV19|-|-
TGTGCCAGCGGTGCTAACTATGGCTACACCTTC
CASGANYGYTF
>TRBJ2-7|TRBV5-4|-|-
TGTGCCAGCAGCTTTGACGGCGTCGACGAGCAGTACTTC
CASSFDGVDEQYF
>TRBJ1-2|TRBV5-4|-|TRBD1
TGTGCCAGCAGCGGCGACAGGGAGAACTATGGCTACACCTTC
CASSGDRENYGYTF
>TRBJ1-4|TRBV2|-|TRBD1
TGTGCCAGTTCTATGCAGGGGGCACCGGCTAATGAAAAACTGTTTTTT
CASSMQGAPANEKLFF
>TRBJ1-4|TRBV5-5|-|-
TGTGCCAGCAGCTTGGAGTCCGGCGGCAATGAAAAACTGTTTTTT
CASSLESGGNEKLFF
>TRBJ2-1|TRBV7-9|-|TRBD2
TGTGCCAGCAGCTATATGGGGGGGATCTCCTACAATGAGCAGTTCTTC
CASSYMGGISYNEQFF
>TRBJ1-4|TRBV18|-|-
TGTGCCAGCTCACCACCGTCTTTACAGGGACCTAATGAAAAACTGTTTTTT
CASSPPSLQGPNEKLFF
>TRBJ1-1|TRBV7-9|-|TRBD1
TGTGCCAGCAGGGGGACAGGGGGCCGGAACACTGAAGCTTTCTTT
CASRGTGGRNTEAFF
>TRBJ1-3|TRBV12-5|-|-
TGTGCTAGTGACCCGGTATCTTGGGGCTCTGGAAACACCATATATTTT
CASDPVSWGSGNTIYF
>TRBJ1-3|TRBV6-1|-|-
TGTGCCAGCAACGAGCGAGGGTCTGGAAACACCATATATTTT
CASNERGSGNTIYF
>TRBJ2-4|TRBV7-2|-|-
TGTGCCAGCAGCTCTACAACGGGGGTGGGCAGTCCCAAAAACATTCAGTACTTC
CASSSTTGVGSPKNIQYF
>TRBJ2-7|TRBV10-3|few|-
TGTGCCATCAGCCCAACATCCTACGAGCAGTACTTC
CAISPTSYEQYF
>TRBJ2-2|TRBV4-1|-|-
TGCGCCAGCAGCCTGGTGGCTACCTCGGGCACCGGGGAGCTGTTTTTT
CASSLVATSGTGELFF